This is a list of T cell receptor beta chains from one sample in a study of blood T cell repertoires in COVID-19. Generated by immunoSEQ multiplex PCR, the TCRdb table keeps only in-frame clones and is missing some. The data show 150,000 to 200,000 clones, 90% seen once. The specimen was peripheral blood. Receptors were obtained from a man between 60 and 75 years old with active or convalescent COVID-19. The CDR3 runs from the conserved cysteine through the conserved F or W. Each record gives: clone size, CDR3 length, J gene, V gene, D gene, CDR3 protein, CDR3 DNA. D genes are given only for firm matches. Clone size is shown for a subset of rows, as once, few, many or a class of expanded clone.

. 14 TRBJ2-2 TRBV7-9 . CASSGDSDTGELFF TGTGCCAGCAGCGGTGACAGCGACACCGGGGAGCTGTTTTTT
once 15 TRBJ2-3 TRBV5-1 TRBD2 CASSSRGGGTDTQYF TGCGCCAGCAGCTCGCGGGGGGGCGGCACAGATACGCAGTATTTT
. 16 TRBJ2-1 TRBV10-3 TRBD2 CAIRTSGSIPYNEQFF TGTGCCATAAGGACTAGCGGGTCTATTCCCTACAATGAGCAGTTCTTC
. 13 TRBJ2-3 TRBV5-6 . CASRPTSTDTQYF TGTGCCAGCAGGCCGACTAGCACAGATACGCAGTATTTT
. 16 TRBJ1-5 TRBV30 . CAWSDISGHSNQPQHF TGTGCCTGGAGTGATATCTCGGGACACAGCAATCAGCCCCAGCATTTT
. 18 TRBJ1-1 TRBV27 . CASISWTALAYGNTEAFF TGTGCCAGCATATCATGGACAGCGTTAGCCTATGGGAACACTGAAGCTTTCTTT
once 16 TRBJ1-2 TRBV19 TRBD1 CASSMGGDRRNYGYTF TGTGCCAGTAGTATGGGGGGGGACAGGAGGAACTATGGCTACACCTTC
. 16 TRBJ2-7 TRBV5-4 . CASSLSTAVSFYEQYF TGTGCCAGCAGCTTGAGCACAGCGGTAAGCTTCTACGAGCAGTACTTC
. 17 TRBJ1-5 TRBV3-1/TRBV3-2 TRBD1 CASSQEFGTGANQPQHF TGTGCCAGCAGCCAAGAGTTTGGGACAGGGGCGAATCAGCCCCAGCATTTT
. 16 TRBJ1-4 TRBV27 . CASSLLGQGTNEKLFF TGTGCCAGCAGTTTATTGGGGCAGGGAACTAATGAAAAACTGTTTTTT
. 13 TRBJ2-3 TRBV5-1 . CASSLAAEDTQYF TGCGCCAGCAGCTTGGCCGCGGAGGATACGCAGTATTTT
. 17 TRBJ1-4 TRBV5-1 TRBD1 CASSFRDSLATNEKLFF TGCGCCAGCAGCTTCCGGGACAGCCTCGCAACTAATGAAAAACTGTTTTTT
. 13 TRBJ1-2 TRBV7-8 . CASSLGGNYGYTF TGTGCCAGCAGCTTGGGGGGGAACTATGGCTACACCTTC
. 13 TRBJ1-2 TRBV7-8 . CASSLERDYGYTF TGTGCCAGCAGCTTAGAACGGGACTATGGCTACACCTTC
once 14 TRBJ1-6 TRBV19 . CASSPGQGTSPLHF TGTGCCAGTAGTCCGGGACAAGGAACTTCACCCCTCCACTTT
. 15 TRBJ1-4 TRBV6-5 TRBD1 CASSLGQADNEKLFF TGTGCCAGCAGTTTAGGACAGGCGGATAATGAAAAACTGTTTTTT
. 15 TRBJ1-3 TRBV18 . CASSPGTSTRNTIYF TGTGCCAGCTCACCGGGGACATCTACTCGAAACACCATATATTTT
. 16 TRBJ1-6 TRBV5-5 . CASSPAPGNHNSPLHF TGTGCCAGCAGCCCTGCCCCAGGGAACCATAATTCACCCCTCCACTTT
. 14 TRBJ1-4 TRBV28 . CASSLAGVDEKLFF TGTGCCAGCAGTTTAGCAGGGGTGGACGAAAAACTGTTTTTT
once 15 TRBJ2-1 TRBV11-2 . CASSPLYYANNEQFF TGTGCCAGCAGCCCCCTCTATTACGCTAACAATGAGCAGTTCTTC
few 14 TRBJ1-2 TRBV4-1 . CASSLIQGNYGYTF TGCGCCAGCAGCCTAATACAGGGCAACTATGGCTACACCTTC
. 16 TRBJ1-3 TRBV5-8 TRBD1 CASSLRTGAAGNTIYF TGTGCCAGCAGCTTGAGGACAGGGGCAGCTGGAAACACCATATATTTT
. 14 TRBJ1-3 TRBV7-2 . CASRLGGVGNTIYF TGTGCCAGCCGTCTGGGGGGGGTAGGAAACACCATATATTTT
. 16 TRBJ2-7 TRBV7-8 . CASSLPGRGGPYEQYF TGTGCCAGCAGCTTACCAGGGAGGGGGGGACCCTACGAGCAGTACTTC
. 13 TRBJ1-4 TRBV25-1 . CASTRGAREKLFF TGTGCCAGCACTCGCGGGGCGCGTGAAAAACTGTTTTTT
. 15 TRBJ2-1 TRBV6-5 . CASSYSPGGYNEQFF TGTGCCAGCAGTTACTCACCAGGGGGGTACAATGAGCAGTTCTTC
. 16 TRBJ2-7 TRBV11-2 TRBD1 CASSPFEGTGGYEQYF TGTGCCAGCAGCCCCTTCGAGGGGACAGGGGGCTACGAGCAGTACTTC
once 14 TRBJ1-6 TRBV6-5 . CASSVRQDNSPLHF TGTGCCAGCAGCGTCAGACAGGATAATTCACCCCTCCACTTT